Listed below are T cell receptor beta chains from one sample, sequenced in a study of patients and donors after allogeneic stem cell transplantation. MiXCR was run by TCRdb on the RT-PCR reads, yielding one entry per CDR3 protein. This table has about 960,000 distinct CDR3 sequences, 15% to 20% appearing once. Material for sequencing was blood, either unsorted or a sorted T cell fraction (not recorded which). Receptors originate from a human donor who was either an allogeneic HSCT recipient or a stem cell or donor lymphocyte infusion donor (not recorded which). It is not recorded whose cells these are; they may come from a transplant donor. CDR3s include the opening cysteine and the closing phenylalanine or tryptophan. A D gene is named only where the DNA matches it firmly. Clone size is shown for a subset of rows, as once, few, many or a class of expanded clone.

TRBV20-1	TRBD2	NA	TRBJ2-7	TGCAGTGCTAGAGTTGGTATGGTAGCGGGAGGGAGAGAGCAGTACTTC	CSARVGMVAGGREQYF
TRBV5-1	NA	NA	TRBJ1-3	TGCGCCAGCAGCTTGGAGTCGAAACGCTCTGGAAACACCATATATTTT	CASSLESKRSGNTIYF
TRBV20-1	NA	NA	TRBJ1-1	TGCAGTGCTAGAGATGAGGAGATTGAAGCTTTCTTT	CSARDEEIEAFF
TRBV5-6	TRBD2	few	TRBJ2-5	TGTGCCAGCAGCCCTGGGACTAGCTCTCGAGAGACCCAGTACTTC	CASSPGTSSRETQYF
TRBV7-9	TRBD2	few	TRBJ2-5	TGTGCCAGCAGCTTAGGAGCGGGGGCCCAAGAGACCCAGTACTTC	CASSLGAGAQETQYF
TRBV2	NA	few	TRBJ1-1	TGTGCCAGCAGTGAAGAGGTGGTTAACACTGAAGCTTTCTTT	CASSEEVVNTEAFF
TRBV12-3/TRBV12-4	NA	many	TRBJ2-3	TGTGCCAGCAGTCCCGAGCCGACGCCTATGCAGTATTTT	CASSPEPTPMQYF
TRBV7-9	NA	few	TRBJ2-7	TGTGCCAGCAGCTCGCTGGGGGGAACCGAGCAGTACTTC	CASSSLGGTEQYF
TRBV10-2	NA	NA	TRBJ2-5	TGCGCCAGCAGAGACCCACCCCGAGGGATAGAGACCCAGTACTTC	CASRDPPRGIETQYF
TRBV5-6	NA	few	TRBJ1-1	TGTGCCAGCAGCTTGAATTTACTAGGGACGGCGAACACTGAAGCTTTCTTT	CASSLNLLGTANTEAFF
TRBV6-1	TRBD2	NA	TRBJ2-2	TGTGCCAGCAGCGGACTAGCGGGAGGGCCCGGGGAGCTGTTTTTT	CASSGLAGGPGELFF
TRBV7-9	NA	NA	TRBJ1-1	TGTGCCAGCAGCTTAGAGCAGGGGAGCACTGAAGCTTTCTTT	CASSLEQGSTEAFF
TRBV4-2	NA	NA	TRBJ2-5	TGTGCCAGCAGCCCCAAGGAAAGACTAGGTCGGGTCCAAGAGACCCAGTACTTC	CASSPKERLGRVQETQYF
TRBV7-3	NA	NA	TRBJ1-1	TGTGCCAGCAGCTCGGTAAGACGGGGAGACACTGAAGCTTTCTTT	CASSSVRRGDTEAFF
TRBV20-1	TRBD2	NA	TRBJ2-7	TGCAGTGCTAGGGTAACTAGCGGGAGGGCCGAGCAGTACTTC	CSARVTSGRAEQYF
TRBV6-5	NA	NA	TRBJ2-7	TGTGCCAGCAGTTACTCGATAACCGGGAGTGATGAGCAGTACTTC	CASSYSITGSDEQYF
TRBV4-3	NA	NA	TRBJ1-2	TGCGCCAGCAGCCAAGATCTACAGGGCTACACCTTC	CASSQDLQGYTF
TRBV24-1	TRBD2	NA	TRBJ2-1	TGTGCCCCTAGGACTAGCGGGACGAATGAGCAGTTCTTC	CAPRTSGTNEQFF
TRBV5-8	TRBD2	NA	TRBJ2-1	TGTGCCAGCAGCTTGGGGACTAGCAAGGGCAATGAGCAGTTCTTC	CASSLGTSKGNEQFF
TRBV5-6	NA	few	TRBJ1-1	TGTGCCAGCAGCTTGGAGGGGGGGCACGCTGAAGCTTTCTTT	CASSLEGGHAEAFF
TRBV29-1	TRBD2	many	TRBJ2-2	TGCAGCGCTGATCCTAGCGGGAGAGGCACCGGGGAGCTGTTTTTT	CSADPSGRGTGELFF
TRBV5-4	NA	NA	TRBJ2-5	TGTGCCAGCAACCTCGACGGGAAGACCCAGTACTTC	CASNLDGKTQYF
TRBV5-1	TRBD1	few	TRBJ1-3	TGCGCCAGCAGCCATCATGACAGGGACGGAAACACCATATATTTT	CASSHHDRDGNTIYF
TRBV6-2/TRBV6-3	TRBD2	NA	TRBJ2-5	TGTGCCAGCAGGCCGCCGGGACTAGCTGAGGAGACCCAGTACTTC	CASRPPGLAEETQYF
TRBV3-1	NA	NA	TRBJ2-5	TGTGCCAGCAGCCACGGACGCGAGACCCAGTACTTC	CASSHGRETQYF
TRBV12-3/TRBV12-4	NA	NA	TRBJ1-2	TGTGCCAGCAGGGATGCCACGATGGACTATGGCTACACCTTC	CASRDATMDYGYTF
TRBV12-3/TRBV12-4	TRBD2	few	TRBJ2-3	TGTGCCAGCAAAGCAAGCGGGGGTACAGATACGCAGTATTTT	CASKASGGTDTQYF
TRBV5-1	TRBD1	NA	TRBJ2-7	TGCGCCAGCAGCGTACCGGGACAGGGGGTTGGAGAGCAGTACTTC	CASSVPGQGVGEQYF
TRBV11-3	NA	NA	TRBJ2-7	TGTGCCAGCAGCCCCGTTCAGGGCTACGAGCAGTACTTC	CASSPVQGYEQYF
TRBV15	NA	once	TRBJ2-5	TGTGCCACCAGCAGGTCGACAAACCCTCAAGAGACCCAGTACTTC	CATSRSTNPQETQYF
TRBV24-1	NA	NA	TRBJ1-2	TGTGCCACCAGTGACCCCCCTCGAGGGATCTATGGCTACACCTTC	CATSDPPRGIYGYTF
TRBV25-1	NA	many	TRBJ2-1	TGTGCCAGCAGCTTCGGGCTTACCTACAATGAGCAGTTCTTC	CASSFGLTYNEQFF
TRBV27	NA	few	TRBJ2-3	TGTGCCAGCAGTTTAAGGGTAGTCCAGGGGCTACGGGATACGCAGTATTTT	CASSLRVVQGLRDTQYF
TRBV4-1	TRBD2	few	TRBJ2-7	TGCGCCAGCAGCCAAGATGGGGGACTAGCGGTATACTACGAGCAGTACTTC	CASSQDGGLAVYYEQYF
TRBV9	NA	few	TRBJ2-1	TGTGCCAGCAGCGCCTTTAGCGGATACAATGAGCAGTTCTTC	CASSAFSGYNEQFF